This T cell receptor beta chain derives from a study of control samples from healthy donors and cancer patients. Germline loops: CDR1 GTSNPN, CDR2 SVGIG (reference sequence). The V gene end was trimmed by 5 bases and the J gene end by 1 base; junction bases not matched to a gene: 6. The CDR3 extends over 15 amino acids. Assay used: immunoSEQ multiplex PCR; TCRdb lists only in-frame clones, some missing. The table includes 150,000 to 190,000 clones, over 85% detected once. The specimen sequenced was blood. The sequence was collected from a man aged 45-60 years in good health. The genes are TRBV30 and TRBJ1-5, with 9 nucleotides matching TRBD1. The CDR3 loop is CAWEQGAGSNQPQHF. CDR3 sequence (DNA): TGTGCCTGGGAACAGGGGGCAGGGAGCAATCAGCCCCAGCATTTT.